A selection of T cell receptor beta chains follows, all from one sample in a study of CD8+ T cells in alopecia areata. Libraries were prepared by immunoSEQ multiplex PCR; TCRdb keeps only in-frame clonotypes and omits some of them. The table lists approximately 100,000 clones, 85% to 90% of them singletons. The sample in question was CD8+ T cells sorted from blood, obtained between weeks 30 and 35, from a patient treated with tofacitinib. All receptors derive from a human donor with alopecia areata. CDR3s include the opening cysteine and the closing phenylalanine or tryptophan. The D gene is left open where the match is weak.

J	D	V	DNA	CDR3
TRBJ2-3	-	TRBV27	TGTGCCAGCAGTTTAGGGCAGGGTTTTGATACGCAGTATTTT	CASSLGQGFDTQYF
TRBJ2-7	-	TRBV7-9	TGTGCCAGCAGCCCCCGGGACTCGAACTCCTACGAGCAGTACTTC	CASSPRDSNSYEQYF
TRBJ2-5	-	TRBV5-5	TGTGCCAGCAGCTTTTCGGGGGCTGGCTTGGAGACCCAGTACTTC	CASSFSGAGLETQYF
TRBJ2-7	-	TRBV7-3	TGTGCCAGCAGCTTAACGGGTAGTGGGGGCGAGCAGTACTTC	CASSLTGSGGEQYF
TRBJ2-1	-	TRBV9	TGTGCCAGCAGCTACTCCTACAATGAGCAGTTCTTC	CASSYSYNEQFF
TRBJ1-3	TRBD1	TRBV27	TGTGCCAGCAGTCGACAGGGGCACTCTGGAAACACCATATATTTT	CASSRQGHSGNTIYF
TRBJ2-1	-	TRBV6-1	TGTGCCAGCAGTACAGGGATCGATGAGCAGTTCTTC	CASSTGIDEQFF
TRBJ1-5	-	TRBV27	TGTGCCAGCGGCTCCCGGGCAGGGTGGGGAGAGCCCCAGCATTTT	CASGSRAGWGEPQHF
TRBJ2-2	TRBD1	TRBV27	TGTGCCAGCAGAACCGGGACAGTGGGCACCGGGGAGCTGTTTTTT	CASRTGTVGTGELFF
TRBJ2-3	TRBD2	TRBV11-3	TGTGCCAGCAGCTCCGGGAGGGGCGCAGATACGCAGTATTTT	CASSSGRGADTQYF
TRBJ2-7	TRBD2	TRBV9	TGTGCCAGCAGCGTAGCGGGACTAGCCCTATACGAGCAGTACTTC	CASSVAGLALYEQYF
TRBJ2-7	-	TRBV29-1	TGCAGCGTTGAGTACCCGGGGGCCCACGAGCAGTACTTC	CSVEYPGAHEQYF
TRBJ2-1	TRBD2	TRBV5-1	TGCGCCAGCAGCTTGGTGCTAGCGGGAGGCCGGGAGCAGTTCTTC	CASSLVLAGGREQFF
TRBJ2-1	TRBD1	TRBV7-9	TGTGCCAGCAGCTTGCTAGGGGGCCATCCAGACAATGAGCAGTTCTTC	CASSLLGGHPDNEQFF
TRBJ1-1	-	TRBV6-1	TGTGCCAGCAGTGACAGAGGGGGAGAGAACACTGAAGCTTTCTTT	CASSDRGGENTEAFF
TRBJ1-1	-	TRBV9	TGTGCCAGCAGCGGCGTCCGGGGGAAGACTGAAGCTTTCTTT	CASSGVRGKTEAFF
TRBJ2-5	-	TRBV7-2	TGTGCCAGCAGCTTATGGGAGACCCAGTACTTC	CASSLWETQYF
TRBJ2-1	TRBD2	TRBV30	TGTGCCTGGAGCGAAGGTAGCGGGGCCTACAATGAGCAGTTCTTC	CAWSEGSGAYNEQFF
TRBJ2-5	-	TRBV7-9	TGTGCCAGCAGCTATTCAGCGGATCAAGAGACCCAGTACTTC	CASSYSADQETQYF
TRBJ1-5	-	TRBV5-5	TGTGCCAGCAGCTCACTCCCAGGGAGTCCAGGACAGCCCCAGCATTTT	CASSSLPGSPGQPQHF
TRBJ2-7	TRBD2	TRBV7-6	TGTGCCAGCAGCTTTGGGGTCTCGGGGGGGCCCGCCTACGAGCAGTACTTC	CASSFGVSGGPAYEQYF